Reported below is one TCR beta chain. V gave up 2 bases and J gave up 3 bases, with 9 bases separating them. Germline V gene data show CDR1 as SGHKS and CDR2 as YYEKEE (reference sequence). The CDR3 length is 14 residues. The source of the sample is a study of a mutant IDH1 vaccine in newly diagnosed glioma. The time point here: baseline, week 1 (first vaccination visit). Treatment noted: pre-vaccination baseline after standard-of-care therapy. Sequenced by immunoSEQ multiplex PCR; TCRdb stores in-frame clones only, minus some. The sample gives tens of thousands of clones, around 80% of which show up once; under 25% is in the top ten.

The chain links TRBV5-5 to TRBJ1-5; possible D gene TRBD1, 6 bases. The input for sequencing was PBMCs, taken from a glioma patient treated with radiotherapy, temozolomide or both. The origin of this receptor is a man aged 25 to 45 with glioma. For the CDR3, the DNA is TGTGCCAGCAGCTTAGGACAGAACAATCAGCCCCAGCATTTT. Its protein product is CASSLGQNNQPQHF.